This record concerns one TCR beta chain sequence. The data were obtained in a study of cytomegalovirus exposure and HLA in healthy donors. The PCR was carried out with 60 Vbeta primers and 13 Jbeta primers. Libraries were prepared by immunoSEQ multiplex PCR; TCRdb keeps only in-frame clonotypes and omits some of them. The sample yields about 200,000 clones, around 83% seen once. The CDR3 covers 14 residues. Germline values: CDR1 MDHEN, CDR2 SYDVKM. Trimming removed 7 bases from V and 2 bases from J; junction bases left unmatched: 4. The sequence was collected from a woman aged 50 to 60 in good health and CMV-seropositive. V usage is TRBV28 and J usage is TRBJ2-1; 8 bases align to TRBD2. Sequenced input: PBMCs. The CDR3 sequence: CASTSGRTYNEQFF. CDR3 bases: TGTGCCAGCACCAGCGGGAGAACCTACAATGAGCAGTTCTTC.